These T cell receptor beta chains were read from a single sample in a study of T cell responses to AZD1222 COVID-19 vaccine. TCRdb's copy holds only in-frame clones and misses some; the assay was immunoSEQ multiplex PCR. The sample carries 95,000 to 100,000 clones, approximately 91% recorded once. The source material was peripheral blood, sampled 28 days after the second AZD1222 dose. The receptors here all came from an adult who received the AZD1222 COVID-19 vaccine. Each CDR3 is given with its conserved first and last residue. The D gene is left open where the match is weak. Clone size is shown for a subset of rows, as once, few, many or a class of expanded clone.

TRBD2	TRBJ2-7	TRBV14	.	TGTGCCAGCAGCCAAGACCCAAGACTAGCGGGAAGGAAGGGGGGTACCTACGAGCAGTACTTC	CASSQDPRLAGRKGGTYEQYF
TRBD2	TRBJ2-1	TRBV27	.	TGTGCCAGCAGTTTAGGGACTAGCGGGTCGAATGAGCAGTTCTTC	CASSLGTSGSNEQFF
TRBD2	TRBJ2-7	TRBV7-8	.	TGTGCCAGCAGCTTTAGCGGGACCGCCAGAGCCGAGCAGTACTTC	CASSFSGTARAEQYF
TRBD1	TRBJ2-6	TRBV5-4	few	TGTGCCAGCAGCCGCCCGACAGGGGGGATTTCTGGGGCCAACGTCCTGACTTTC	CASSRPTGGISGANVLTF
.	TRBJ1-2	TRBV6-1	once	TGTGCCAGCAGTGAAGTTCCGTGGGGAGATTATGGCTACACCTTC	CASSEVPWGDYGYTF
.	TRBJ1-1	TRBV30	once	TGTGCCTGGTCAATAACAGAGAGGGGTGAAGCTTTCTTT	CAWSITERGEAFF
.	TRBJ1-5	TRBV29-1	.	TGCAGCGTTAGAGGCGGGGGAGTAGGTGGCAATCAGCCCCAGCATTTT	CSVRGGGVGGNQPQHF
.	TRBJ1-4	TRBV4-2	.	TGTGCCAGCAGCCAAATGACAGGTACTAATGAAAAACTGTTTTTT	CASSQMTGTNEKLFF
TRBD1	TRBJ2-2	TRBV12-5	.	TGTGCTAGTGGTAGGGGACAGGGTGACACCGGGGAGCTGTTTTTT	CASGRGQGDTGELFF
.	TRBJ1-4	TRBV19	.	TGTGCCAGTAGTGCCTCGAGGACAGAGAAACTGTTTTTT	CASSASRTEKLFF
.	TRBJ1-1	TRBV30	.	TGTGCCTGGAGTGTACGGTGGGGGAGGGAGTGGGGTGAAGCTTTCTTT	CAWSVRWGREWGEAFF
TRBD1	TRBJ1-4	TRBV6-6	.	TGTGCCAGCAGACAGGGGGCGATTGAAAAACTGTTTTTT	CASRQGAIEKLFF
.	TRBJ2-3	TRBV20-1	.	TGCAGTGCTAGTCTCGGCATGAGCACAGATACGCAGTATTTT	CSASLGMSTDTQYF
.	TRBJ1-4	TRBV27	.	TGTGCCAGCACCGAGCTTCGGGGTAATGAAAAACTGTTTTTT	CASTELRGNEKLFF
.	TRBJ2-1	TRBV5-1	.	TGCGCCAGCAGCTTGCAGGTGAATGAGCAGTTCTTC	CASSLQVNEQFF
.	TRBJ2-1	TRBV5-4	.	TGTGCCAGCAGCTTGGTTGGGAGTAATGAGCAGTTCTTC	CASSLVGSNEQFF
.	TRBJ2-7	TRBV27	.	TGTGCCAGCAGGAAGACAAGCTCGTACGAGCAGTACTTC	CASRKTSSYEQYF
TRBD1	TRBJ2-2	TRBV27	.	TGTGCCAGCAGTGAAGGGACAGGGAACACCGGGGAGCTGTTTTTT	CASSEGTGNTGELFF
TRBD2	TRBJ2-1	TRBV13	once	TGTGCCAGCAGCCCGACTAGCGGGAGGGGCAATGAGCAGTTCTTC	CASSPTSGRGNEQFF
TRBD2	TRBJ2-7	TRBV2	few	TGTGCCAGCAGTACCGGGACTAGCGGGAGGGCCTACGAGCAGTACTTC	CASSTGTSGRAYEQYF
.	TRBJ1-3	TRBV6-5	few	TGTGCCAGCAGTTCCCAGGTGGACAACTCTGGAAACACCATATATTTT	CASSSQVDNSGNTIYF
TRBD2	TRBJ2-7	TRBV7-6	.	TGTGCCAGCAGCGGTAGCGGGAGTAGCTACGAGCAGTACTTC	CASSGSGSSYEQYF
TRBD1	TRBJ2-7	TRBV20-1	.	TGCAGTGCTAGTACCGGGACAGGGGGCTACGAGCAGTACTTC	CSASTGTGGYEQYF
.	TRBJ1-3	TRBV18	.	TGTGCCAGCTCACCACGACCGGGACACAAGTCTGGAAACACCATATATTTT	CASSPRPGHKSGNTIYF
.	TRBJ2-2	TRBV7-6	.	TGTGCCAGCAGCTTATCAACCTCGGGTGGGGCCGGGGAGCTGTTTTTT	CASSLSTSGGAGELFF
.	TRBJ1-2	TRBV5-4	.	TGTGCCAGCAGCCACCCTGACAGTATCTATGGCTACACCTTC	CASSHPDSIYGYTF
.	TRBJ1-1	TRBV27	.	TGTGCCAGCAGCCCCCAAAGCCAGGGATTCTCTGAAGCTTTCTTT	CASSPQSQGFSEAFF
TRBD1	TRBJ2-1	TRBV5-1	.	TGCGCCAGCAGCCGCGGACAGGGCACCTACAATGAGCAGTTCTTC	CASSRGQGTYNEQFF
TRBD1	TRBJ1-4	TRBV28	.	TGTGCCAGCAGTCGACAGGGGGATAATGAAAAACTGTTTTTT	CASSRQGDNEKLFF
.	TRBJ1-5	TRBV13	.	TGTGCCAGCAGCTTAGGTCCGTCGCCCCAGCATTTT	CASSLGPSPQHF
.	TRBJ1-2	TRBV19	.	TGTGCCAGTAGTCCCGGCCTCTATGGCTACACCTTC	CASSPGLYGYTF
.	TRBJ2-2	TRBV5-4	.	TGTGCCAGCAGCTTGGGGGGCAACGGGGAGCTGTTTTTT	CASSLGGNGELFF
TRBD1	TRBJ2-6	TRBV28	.	TGTGCCAGCAGTTCGGGACAGGGGAGCTCTGGGGCCAACGTCCTGACTTTC	CASSSGQGSSGANVLTF
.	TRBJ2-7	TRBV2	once	TGTGCCAGCACACGGACGTTAGATTCCTACGAGCAGTACTTC	CASTRTLDSYEQYF
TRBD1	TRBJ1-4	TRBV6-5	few	TGTGCCAGCAGTACGGGACAGGGGATTGAAAAACTGTTTTTT	CASSTGQGIEKLFF
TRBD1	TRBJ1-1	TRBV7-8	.	TGTGCCAGCAGCTTAGACTGGACAGGGGTGCTGAACACTGAAGCTTTCTTT	CASSLDWTGVLNTEAFF